This T cell receptor beta chain came from a study of blood T cell repertoires in COVID-19. Study as a whole: Some COVID-19 samples were acute and others convalescent; all came from the United States, Italy and Spain. T cells, B-cell-depleted T cells, or PBMCs supplied cDNA or gDNA.

Germline V gene data show CDR1 as SGHNT and CDR2 as YYREEE (reference sequence). The CDR3 consists of 16 residues. The V segment lost 5 bases and the J segment 2 bases; nucleotides outside the gene matches: 8. In the authors' workflow: From reference gene primer amplification, estimates of nucleated cell counts were derived. Sequencing used immunoSEQ multiplex PCR; TCRdb keeps in-frame clones, though not all of them. V, J and clone size are those of that table, while D and trimming were read from the DNA. Of about 130,000 clones listed, 60% to 80% are singletons. The receptor was isolated from a woman in her seventies with acute or convalescent COVID-19. The sample taken for sequencing was peripheral blood. The chain recombines TRBV5-4 with TRBJ2-7; TRBD1 aligns across 12 bases. CDR3 residues: CASSTGTGGRTYEQYF. CDR3 nucleotides: TGTGCCAGCAGTACCGGGACAGGGGGCCGTACCTACGAGCAGTACTTC.